Listed below are T cell receptor beta chains from one sample, sequenced in a study of T cells in severe cutaneous drug reactions. For each CDR3 protein, TCRdb gives one entry from its re-call of the multiplex PCR reads, without DNA. This sample's table has about 7,200 distinct CDR3 sequences. Sequenced: cells from a skin blister. These receptors came from a human donor with toxic epidermal necrolysis, a severe cutaneous drug reaction. Both conserved end residues are part of each CDR3. Clone size is shown for a subset of rows, as once, few, many or a class of expanded clone.

J,V,size,CDR3
TRBJ2-2,TRBV28,NA,CASRIEPFLSTGELFF
TRBJ2-5,TRBV4-1,NA,CASSQGIHYQETQYF
TRBJ2-7,TRBV6-2/TRBV6-3,NA,CASTSDRYEQYF
TRBJ2-2,TRBV7-8,medium-sized,CASSLGVLHGAPGELFF
TRBJ2-1,TRBV27,NA,CASSPGTGLDEQFF
TRBJ2-1,TRBV28,NA,CASSLTGGLSYNEQFF
TRBJ2-1,TRBV28,NA,CASKQGDWGEGREQFF
TRBJ2-3,TRBV28,NA,CASSPGSWSPDTQYF
TRBJ1-2,TRBV27,NA,CASSLSAGGLHGYTF
TRBJ2-7,TRBV27,NA,CASSFLRGPDEQYF
TRBJ2-1,TRBV5-1,NA,CASSPSGGSSYNEQFF
TRBJ2-7,TRBV27,NA,CASLGLAPYEQYF
TRBJ2-7,TRBV16,NA,CASSGRGAYEQYF
TRBJ2-7,TRBV27,NA,CASSPDRISYEQYF
TRBJ2-3,TRBV11-2,NA,CASSRHNGGSTDTQYF
TRBJ2-3,TRBV4-1,NA,CASSPKFTDTQYF
TRBJ2-1,TRBV12-3/TRBV12-4,NA,CASGGPSNEQFF
TRBJ2-2,TRBV29-1,medium-sized,CSVEQGVNGELFF
TRBJ1-2,TRBV30,NA,CAWIGTGVPGYTF
TRBJ2-7,TRBV2,large,CASVGSTHEQYF
TRBJ2-5,TRBV28,NA,CASSVQVQETQYF
TRBJ1-6,TRBV28,NA,CASGTGGDSNSPLHF
TRBJ2-7,TRBV2,NA,CASSGLGGQYF
TRBJ2-7,TRBV11-2,NA,CASTGNARYEQYF
TRBJ2-7,TRBV27,NA,CASQSYRGLSEQYF
TRBJ2-3,TRBV2,NA,CASNYPRLGPSTDTQYF
TRBJ1-1,TRBV28,NA,CASSQKRRDRAFF
TRBJ2-1,TRBV28,NA,CASSIMIGANEQFF
TRBJ2-7,TRBV25-1,NA,CASSSSSYEQYF
TRBJ1-5,TRBV20-1,NA,CSAIPRGDQPQHF
TRBJ2-1,TRBV12-3/TRBV12-4,NA,CASSLGSNEQFF
TRBJ2-3,TRBV6-5,NA,CASSPPDRGNTDTQYF
TRBJ2-2,TRBV28,NA,CASSLVVAIGELFF
TRBJ1-4,TRBV19,NA,CAREMNPEGSDEKLFF
TRBJ2-1,TRBV27,NA,CASSGLAGGPTEQFF
TRBJ1-4,TRBV27,NA,CASSSGTESEKLFF
TRBJ2-7,TRBV12-3/TRBV12-4,medium-sized,CASSLRAYEQYF
TRBJ2-7,TRBV27,medium-sized,CASMGLAHYEQYF
TRBJ2-4,TRBV28,medium-sized,CASCSGSWAKNIQYF
TRBJ2-1,TRBV28,NA,CASSLGEGSYNEQFF
TRBJ2-7,TRBV27,NA,CASMGQGTYEQYF
TRBJ2-1,TRBV29-1,NA,CSVRTGGGEQFF
TRBJ2-7,TRBV19,NA,CASSLGAYEQYF
TRBJ2-2,TRBV29-1,NA,CSVEWLAENTGELFF
TRBJ2-5,TRBV24-1,NA,CATSDLNDRSEETQYF
TRBJ1-5,TRBV7-9,NA,CASSPGTGDQPQHF
TRBJ2-5,TRBV18,NA,CASSPRAGGQETQYF
TRBJ1-1,TRBV5-1,NA,CASSLDPVRAVGNTEAFF
TRBJ1-5,TRBV28,NA,CASSLQSNQPQHF
TRBJ1-2,TRBV28,medium-sized,CASSYSYGYTF
TRBJ2-2,TRBV7-3,NA,CASSSRTSGTGELFF
TRBJ2-1,TRBV20-1,NA,CSAGGAGKYEQFF